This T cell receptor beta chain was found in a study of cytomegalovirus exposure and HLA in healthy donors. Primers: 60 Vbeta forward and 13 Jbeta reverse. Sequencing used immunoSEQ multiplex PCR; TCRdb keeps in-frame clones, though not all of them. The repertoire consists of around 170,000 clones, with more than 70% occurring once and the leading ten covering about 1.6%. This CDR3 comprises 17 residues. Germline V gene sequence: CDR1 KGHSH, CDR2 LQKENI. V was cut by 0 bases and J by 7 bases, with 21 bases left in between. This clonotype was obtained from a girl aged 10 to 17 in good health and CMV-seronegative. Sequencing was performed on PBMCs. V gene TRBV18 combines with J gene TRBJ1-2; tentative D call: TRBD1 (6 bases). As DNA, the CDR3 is TGTGCCAGCTCACCACCGGGGGCAACCCAGGGGAGTCTTGGCTACACCTTC. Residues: CASSPPGATQGSLGYTF.